These 32 T cell receptor beta chains share one sample of origin, sequenced in a study of cytomegalovirus exposure and HLA in healthy donors. This PCR relied on a set of 60 Vbeta primers and 13 Jbeta primers. Some clones are missing from TCRdb's copy, which holds only in-frame ones; the method was immunoSEQ multiplex PCR. Of some 160,000 clones detected, roughly 84% appear once; the ten largest clones hold under 6.5%. The source material was PBMCs. The receptor source for this set is a man aged 50 or older in good health and CMV-seropositive.

This clone was seen only once. The rearrangement links TRBV7-2 to TRBJ2-2, with D maybe TRBD1 (6 bases). Trimming took 2 bases from V and 1 from J, leaving 14 bases between them. The CDR3 is 17 amino acids. Germline CDR1 is SGHTA and CDR2 is FQGNSA. CDR3 bases: TGTGCCAGCAGCTTAAACCCAGGGGTTTTGAACACCGGGGAGCTGTTTTTT. Amino acids: CASSLNPGVLNTGELFF.

This rearrangement joins TRBV6-4 to TRBJ2-1; 8 bases align to TRBD1. CDR3 length equals 14 residues. Unmatched junction bases numbered 11, after V lost 11 bases and J lost 5 bases. From germline, CDR1 is MRHNA and CDR2 SNTAGT. CDR3 region: CAAGTTGGNNEQFF. CDR3 DNA sequence: TGTGCCGCCGGGACCACAGGGGGAAACAATGAGCAGTTCTTC.

The chain employs TRBV10-2 and TRBJ2-7; maybe TRBD1 (6 bases). V lost 2 bases and J 6 bases, leaving 14 bases between the germline ends. CDR3 length: 14 amino acids. The germline CDR1 and CDR2 sequences are WSHSY and SAAADI. The CDR3 DNA follows: TGCGCCAGCAGTGAGGGTCAGGGGATAGGCGAGCAGTACGTC. Protein: CASSEGQGIGEQYV.

V and J are TRBV18 and TRBJ2-1; 8 nucleotides match TRBD2. The CDR3 contains 15 residues. V shed 0 bases and J 7 bases; nucleotides not matched to a gene: 5. Germline CDR1 is KGHSH and CDR2 is LQKENI. The CDR3 here is CASSPPSGRQNEQFF. Here the CDR3 DNA reads TGTGCCAGCTCACCACCGAGCGGGAGACAAAATGAGCAGTTCTTC. The full variable domain, completed using reference TRBV18 and TRBJ2-1, is NAGVMQNPRHLVRRRGQEARLRCSPMKGHSHVYWYRQLPEEGLKFMVYLQKENIIDESGMPKERFSAEFPKEGPSILRIQQVVRGDSAAYFCASSPPSGRQNEQFFGPGTRLTVL.

J is TRBJ2-2 and V is TRBV19, with 9 bases matching TRBD2. CDR3 size: 17 residues. In germline, CDR1 is LNHDA, CDR2 SQIVND (reference sequence). V lost 3 bases to trimming and J lost 3 bases; unmatched junction nucleotides: 8. The CDR3 DNA reads TGTGCCAGTAGTATCCCTATAGCGGGGGCCCACACCGGGGAGCTGTTTTTT. Its translation: CASSIPIAGAHTGELFF.

V is TRBV5-1 and J is TRBJ2-2; a weak D match, TRBD2 (5 bases). The germline V gene encodes CDR1 SGHRS and CDR2 YFSETQ. CDR3 length equals 16 residues. Trimming stripped 1 base from V and 0 bases from J, with 10 bases between. CDR3 in amino acids: CASSLRSGANTGELFF. The CDR3, as DNA: TGCGCCAGCAGCTTGAGAAGCGGAGCGAACACCGGGGAGCTGTTTTTT.

The chain joins TRBV5-1 to TRBJ1-2; 7 positions agree with TRBD1. With V trimmed by 0 bases and J by 5 bases, 4 bases remained unmatched. This CDR3 contains 14 residues. From germline, CDR1 is SGHRS and CDR2 YFSETQ. The CDR3 DNA follows: TGCGCCAGCAGCTTGGAGGGGACAGTTTATGGCTACACCTTC. This encodes CASSLEGTVYGYTF.

The rearrangement joins TRBV6-6 to TRBJ2-7, with 10 bases aligning to TRBD2. Germline-derived CDR1 and CDR2 are MNHNY and SVGAGI (reference sequence). CDR3 length equals 14 residues. The V gene end was trimmed by 7 bases and the J gene end by 4 bases; junction bases not matched to a gene: 7. The CDR3 protein is CASNQLAGTYEQYF. The CDR3 DNA sequence: TGTGCCAGCAACCAACTAGCGGGAACTTACGAGCAGTACTTC.

The J gene is TRBJ2-7, the V gene TRBV19; the match to TRBD2 covers 8 bases. The J segment lost 3 bases and the V segment lost 5 bases, leaving 9 bases of the junction unmatched. This CDR3 spans 15 amino acids. Germline V lookup: CDR1 LNHDA, CDR2 SQIVND (reference sequence). CDR3 nucleotides: TGTGCCAGTAGTGCGGAAACTAGCGGCCACTACGAGCAGTACGTC. Translating it yields CASSAETSGHYEQYV.

The chain uses TRBV5-4 and TRBJ1-2, with TRBD1 matching 7 bases. V dropped 4 bases and J dropped 5; count of bases not matched to a gene: 11. Germline V gene data show CDR1 as SGHNT and CDR2 as YYREEE (reference sequence). The CDR3 is 15 amino acids. The CDR3 loop reads CASSEGTDSTYGYTF. In nucleotides, the CDR3 is TGTGCCAGCAGCGAAGGGACAGACTCCACGTATGGCTACACCTTC.

V is TRBV7-2 and J is TRBJ2-4, with 7 bases aligning to TRBD1. CDR3 length equals 14 residues. J gave up 11 bases and V 4 bases, and 11 bases lay outside the gene matches. CDR1 is SGHTA, CDR2 FQGNSA, per germline. CDR3 sequence reads: CASSSRQGRSLQYF. As DNA, the CDR3 is TGTGCCAGCAGCTCGAGACAGGGAAGAAGCCTTCAGTACTTC.

The chain carries TRBV6-1 and TRBJ2-7; 7 bases line up with TRBD2. In germline, CDR1 is MNHNS, CDR2 SASEGT. V lost 1 base and J lost 6; bases outside the gene matches: 6. The CDR3 contains 14 residues. The CDR3 region has the DNA TGTGCCAGCAGTGAAGGGCGGGGGTTCGGCGAGCAGTACGTC. It yields the protein CASSEGRGFGEQYV.

This clone came up a few times. The chain links TRBV5-5 to TRBJ2-7; 10 nucleotides align to TRBD1. Germline lookup yields CDR1 SGHKS and CDR2 YYEKEE (reference sequence). This CDR3 contains 14 residues. The ends lost 9 bases at V and 0 bases at J; junction bases unmatched: 6. The CDR3 nucleotides are TGTGCCACCCGGGGGACAGGGGACTCCTACGAGCAGTACGTC. Its protein is CATRGTGDSYEQYV.

The V and J genes are TRBV7-3 and TRBJ2-3, with TRBD2 identical over 15 bases. Looked up from germline, CDR1 is SGHTA and CDR2 is FQGTGA. This CDR3 has 18 residues. V lost 2 bases and J lost 0; bases outside the gene matches: 3. The CDR3 nucleotides read TGTGCCAGCAGCTTAGGGACTAGCGGGGGGCCTAGCACAGATACGCAGTATTTT. It codes for CASSLGTSGGPSTDTQYF.

The chain uses TRBV7-9 and TRBJ2-7; 7 bases match TRBD2. Trimming took 5 bases from V and 0 from J; bases not matched to a gene: 4. From germline, CDR1 is SEHNR and CDR2 FQNEAQ (reference sequence). CDR3 length equals 14 residues. CDR3 residues: CASSSSGLSYEQYF. DNA of the CDR3: TGTGCCAGCAGCAGTAGCGGGCTCTCCTACGAGCAGTACTTC.

In this sample, this clone turned up once. V gene TRBV9 combines with J gene TRBJ1-3; 11 nucleotides match TRBD1. The CDR3 is made up of 17 amino acids. Trimming removed 3 bases from V and 0 bases from J; junction bases left unmatched: 5. CDR1 and CDR2 from the germline V gene are SGDLS and YYNGEE. The CDR3 coding sequence is TGTGCCAGCAGCGGGACAGGGGGCCCGAGCTCTGGAAACACCATATATTTT. Encoded protein: CASSGTGGPSSGNTIYF.

The rearrangement joins TRBV27 to TRBJ2-1, with D tentatively TRBD2 (5 bases). The germline CDR1 and CDR2 sequences are MNHEY and SMNVEV (reference sequence). V shed 8 bases and J shed 0 bases, with 14 bases lying between them. There are 15 residues in the CDR3. CDR3: CASATGVSSYNEQFF. DNA for the CDR3: TGTGCCAGCGCGACCGGGGTGAGCTCCTACAATGAGCAGTTCTTC.

The V gene is TRBV9, the J gene TRBJ1-1; a possible D gene is TRBD1 (5 bases). V lost 2 bases and J 2 bases, leaving 7 bases between the germline ends. The CDR3 sequence is 13 residues long. CDR1 is SGDLS and CDR2 is YYNGEE in the germline V gene. CDR3 nucleotides: TGTGCCAGCAGCGTCGACAGCAACACTGAAGCTTTCTTT. This sequence encodes CASSVDSNTEAFF.

This chain uses TRBV7-2 with TRBJ1-3; 10 bases are shared with TRBD1. This CDR3 has 19 residues. The V and J ends lost 5 bases and 0 bases, in that order; junction bases with no gene match: 13. CDR1 and CDR2 from the germline V gene are SGHTA and FQGNSA. CDR3 DNA: TGTGCCAGCAGCCCTCTCGGGACAGGGGCCCACCGCTCTGGAAACACCATATATTTT. As protein: CASSPLGTGAHRSGNTIYF.

The rearrangement links TRBV6-5 to TRBJ1-1, with 11 positions matching TRBD1. The CDR3 length is 12 residues. Trimming cost V 5 bases and J 11 bases; bases outside gene matches: 4. Germline V gene sequence: CDR1 MNHEY, CDR2 SVGAGI. CDR3 in DNA: TGTGCCAGCAGTCGGACAGGGGGCGATGCTTTCTTT. This sequence encodes CASSRTGGDAFF.

V usage is TRBV5-1 and J usage is TRBJ1-1, with D tentatively TRBD1 (5 bases). Trimming removed 1 base at V and 3 bases at J, with 19 bases between. The V gene's germline CDR1 is SGHRS and CDR2 YFSETQ. The CDR3 has 17 residues. CDR3 sequence: CASSLLGRVALDTEAFF. For the CDR3, the DNA is TGCGCCAGCAGCTTGTTGGGCAGGGTAGCTTTGGACACTGAAGCTTTCTTT.

The chain is built from TRBV7-5 and TRBJ2-7; TRBD2, the table's D call, lacks a check against the DNA. TRBV7-5 is an annotated pseudogene. This CDR3 is 16 amino acids long. As DNA, the CDR3 is TGTGCCAGAAGCGCAACCGGGACTAGCGGGAGTAACGAGCAGTACGTC. It is translated as CARSATGTSGSNEQYV.

The V and J genes are TRBV28 and TRBJ1-2, with D perhaps matching TRBD1 (5 bases). Per germline, CDR1 MDHEN and CDR2 SYDVKM. CDR3 length equals 16 residues. The V end was cut by 3 bases, the J end by 6 bases, with 20 bases between. The CDR3 region has the DNA TGTGCCAGCAGTTTGGTTGGCGATAGGGGATGGGATGGCTACACCTTC. It translates to CASSLVGDRGWDGYTF.

This sequence joins TRBV7-6 and TRBJ2-7, with a possible D match to TRBD2 (5 bases). This CDR3 is built from 14 residues. V was cut by 2 bases and J by 2 bases, with 10 bases left in between. Germline CDR1 SGHVS, CDR2 FNYEAQ. This CDR3 is CASSLLGSTYEQYF. The CDR3 DNA is TGTGCCAGCAGCTTATTGGGGAGTACCTACGAGCAGTACTTC. Filled out from reference TRBV7-6 and TRBJ2-7, the complete variable domain reads GAGVSQSPRYKVTKRGQDVALRCDPISGHVSLYWYRQALGQGPEFLTYFNYEAQQDKSGLPNDRFSAERPEGSISTLTIQRTEQRDSAMYRCASSLLGSTYEQYFGPGTRLTVT.

The gene calls are TRBV11-2 and TRBJ1-2, with 8 nucleotides matching TRBD1. Trimming at V came to 7 bases and at J to 2 bases, leaving 6 bases not matched to a gene. The CDR3 spans 14 residues. Germline V gene data show CDR1 as SGHAT and CDR2 as FQNNGV. The CDR3 DNA reads TGTGCCAGCACCGAGGACAGGGACAACTATGGCTACACCTTC. Translated: CASTEDRDNYGYTF.

This rearrangement joins TRBV5-6 to TRBJ2-2; 8 bases align to TRBD2. The CDR3 extends over 13 amino acids. Germline assignment: CDR1 SGHDT and CDR2 YYEEEE. Losses at the gene ends were 4 bases for V and 7 bases for J; bases not matched to a gene: 3. CDR3 residues: CASSPGGYGELFF. Written as DNA, the CDR3 is TGTGCCAGCAGCCCGGGGGGGTACGGGGAGCTGTTTTTT. Filled out from reference TRBV5-6 and TRBJ2-2, the complete variable domain reads DAGVTQSPTHLIKTRGQQVTLRCSPKSGHDTVSWYQQALGQGPQFIFQYYEEEERQRGNFPDRFSGHQFPNYSSELNVNALLLGDSALYLCASSPGGYGELFFGEGSRLTVL.

The chain uses TRBV5-6 and TRBJ1-5; 11 bases line up with TRBD1. The CDR3 length is 15 residues. V was clipped by 4 bases and J by 7 bases; unmatched bases: 7. Germline CDR1 and CDR2: SGHDT and YYEEEE. The CDR3 here is CASSPGTGGNQPQHF. In DNA, the CDR3 is TGTGCCAGCAGCCCCGGGACAGGGGGTAACCAGCCCCAGCATTTT.

The chain is built from TRBV7-9 and TRBJ2-7; D is possibly TRBD1 (6 bases). CDR3 length equals 14 residues. Germline values: CDR1 SEHNR, CDR2 FQNEAQ (reference sequence). Trimming removed 3 bases at V and 2 bases at J, with 11 bases between. The CDR3 coding sequence is TGTGCCAGCAGCTTGGACAGTAACACCTACGAGCAGTACTTC. This gives the protein CASSLDSNTYEQYF.

The chain carries TRBV7-2 and TRBJ1-1; no definite D call. The CDR3 totals 14 residues. Germline V CDR1 and CDR2: SGHTA, FQGNSA. Trimming cost V 5 bases and J 1 base, with 11 bases left between them. As DNA, the CDR3 is TGTGCCAGCAGCCCTCAGGTTAGGAACACTGAAGCTTTCTTT. As protein: CASSPQVRNTEAFF.

The chain joins TRBV6-6 to TRBJ2-2; D is perhaps TRBD2 (7 bases). This CDR3 is built from 16 residues. CDR1 and CDR2 from the germline V gene are MNHNY and SVGAGI (reference sequence). V lost 6 bases and J lost 4, with 18 bases in between. CDR3 DNA: TGTGCCAGCAGGAAAGGGGGGGCGCGGGGCACCGGGGAGCTGTTTTTT. It yields the protein CASRKGGARGTGELFF.

The gene calls are TRBV5-4 and TRBJ2-7, with D possibly being TRBD2 (6 bases). Germline V gene lookup returns CDR1 SGHNT and CDR2 YYREEE (reference sequence). The CDR3 covers 14 residues. V gave up 0 bases and J gave up 1 base, with 8 bases separating them. CDR3 nucleotides: TGTGCCAGCAGCTTGGAAGGGACTTCCTACGAGCAGTACTTC. Its protein is CASSLEGTSYEQYF.

The chain is built from TRBV2 and TRBJ2-1; 9 bases are a match to TRBD2. The J segment lost 0 bases and the V segment lost 8 bases, leaving 14 bases of the junction unmatched. This CDR3 is built from 18 residues. CDR1 SNHLY and CDR2 FYNNEI come from the germline V gene. The CDR3 DNA sequence: TGTGCCAGCTTAGGAAGGGCTAGCGGGACGAGCTCCTACAATGAGCAGTTCTTC. Translated: CASLGRASGTSSYNEQFF.